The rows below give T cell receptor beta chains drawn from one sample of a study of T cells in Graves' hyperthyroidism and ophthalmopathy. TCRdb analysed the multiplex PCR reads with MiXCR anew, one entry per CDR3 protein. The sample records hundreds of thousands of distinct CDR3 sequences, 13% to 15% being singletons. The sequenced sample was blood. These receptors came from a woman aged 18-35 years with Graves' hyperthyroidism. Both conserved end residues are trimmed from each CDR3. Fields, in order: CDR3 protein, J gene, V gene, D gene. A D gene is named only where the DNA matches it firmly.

cdr3_aa: ASSQSGQAAYEQY
j_call: TRBJ2-7
v_call: TRBV12-3/TRBV12-4
d_call: TRBD1

cdr3_aa: ASSQVRNTEAF
j_call: TRBJ1-1
v_call: TRBV3-1
d_call: NA

cdr3_aa: ASSDTPWPSYEQY
j_call: TRBJ2-7
v_call: TRBV6-1
d_call: NA

cdr3_aa: SAFSTDTQY
j_call: TRBJ2-3
v_call: TRBV20-1
d_call: NA

cdr3_aa: AIKQGLMNTEAF
j_call: TRBJ1-1
v_call: TRBV10-3
d_call: NA

cdr3_aa: ASGTSGPFYNEQF
j_call: TRBJ2-1
v_call: TRBV28
d_call: NA

cdr3_aa: ASSPTGDGEQY
j_call: TRBJ2-7
v_call: TRBV27
d_call: TRBD1

cdr3_aa: AWSVHGQFNQPQH
j_call: TRBJ1-5
v_call: TRBV30
d_call: NA

cdr3_aa: AWSAGTGSNEQF
j_call: TRBJ2-1
v_call: TRBV30
d_call: TRBD1

cdr3_aa: SARSGGNQPQH
j_call: TRBJ1-5
v_call: TRBV20-1
d_call: NA

cdr3_aa: AWKALISGSSYNEQF
j_call: TRBJ2-1
v_call: TRBV30
d_call: TRBD2

cdr3_aa: ASSQEVTTTIYEQY
j_call: TRBJ2-7
v_call: TRBV4-1
d_call: NA

cdr3_aa: ASSRGQGLETQY
j_call: TRBJ2-5
v_call: TRBV4-1
d_call: TRBD1

cdr3_aa: ASSRQYSGANVLT
j_call: TRBJ2-6
v_call: TRBV11-2
d_call: NA

cdr3_aa: ASSPSGKGYT
j_call: TRBJ1-2
v_call: TRBV18
d_call: NA

cdr3_aa: ASSHLPSSTDTQY
j_call: TRBJ2-3
v_call: TRBV7-9
d_call: NA

cdr3_aa: ASAASGGYEQY
j_call: TRBJ2-7
v_call: TRBV3-1
d_call: TRBD2

cdr3_aa: ASTGTSGKDEQF
j_call: TRBJ2-1
v_call: TRBV11-2
d_call: TRBD2

cdr3_aa: AWSVGRTSGPLGYEQY
j_call: TRBJ2-7
v_call: TRBV30
d_call: TRBD2

cdr3_aa: SARDGTGRTLYNEQF
j_call: TRBJ2-1
v_call: TRBV20-1
d_call: TRBD1

cdr3_aa: ASSFRDFISNEQF
j_call: TRBJ2-1
v_call: TRBV7-8
d_call: NA

cdr3_aa: ASSLGLAGKTEAF
j_call: TRBJ1-1
v_call: TRBV7-9
d_call: NA

cdr3_aa: SARGGSDGRKSQPQH
j_call: TRBJ1-5
v_call: TRBV20-1
d_call: NA

cdr3_aa: SAALAGAPGQF
j_call: TRBJ2-1
v_call: TRBV20-1
d_call: TRBD2

cdr3_aa: ASSERETENYGYT
j_call: TRBJ1-2
v_call: TRBV9
d_call: NA

cdr3_aa: ASSHSTLAVGVYNEQF
j_call: TRBJ2-1
v_call: TRBV3-1
d_call: TRBD2

cdr3_aa: ASRSITSGSYNEQF
j_call: TRBJ2-1
v_call: TRBV6-1
d_call: TRBD2

cdr3_aa: ASIKGPGTGAGNTIY
j_call: TRBJ1-3
v_call: TRBV12-3/TRBV12-4
d_call: TRBD1

cdr3_aa: SATGRLGNTIY
j_call: TRBJ1-3
v_call: TRBV20-1
d_call: NA

cdr3_aa: ASSQDRETRSPLH
j_call: TRBJ1-6
v_call: TRBV4-1
d_call: NA

cdr3_aa: ASSLGFSDSPMDEQY
j_call: TRBJ2-7
v_call: TRBV7-9
d_call: NA

cdr3_aa: ASSFRAHGRRGDEQF
j_call: TRBJ2-1
v_call: TRBV7-9
d_call: TRBD2

cdr3_aa: ASRQDSLTGEPF
j_call: TRBJ2-2
v_call: TRBV6-1
d_call: NA

cdr3_aa: ASSPEDRPRGPQH
j_call: TRBJ1-5
v_call: TRBV18
d_call: NA

cdr3_aa: ASSSLLAGTPGNEQF
j_call: TRBJ2-1
v_call: TRBV28
d_call: TRBD2

cdr3_aa: ASSLVRVNEQF
j_call: TRBJ2-1
v_call: TRBV7-9
d_call: NA

cdr3_aa: ASSPRPDRSKSYEQY
j_call: TRBJ2-7
v_call: TRBV18
d_call: NA

cdr3_aa: ASSVQGANEQF
j_call: TRBJ2-1
v_call: TRBV18
d_call: NA

cdr3_aa: ASIGGGGQENTEAF
j_call: TRBJ1-1
v_call: TRBV11-2
d_call: TRBD1

cdr3_aa: ASSVDPSSTDTQY
j_call: TRBJ2-3
v_call: TRBV9
d_call: NA

cdr3_aa: ATSLRGGETQY
j_call: TRBJ2-5
v_call: TRBV19
d_call: NA